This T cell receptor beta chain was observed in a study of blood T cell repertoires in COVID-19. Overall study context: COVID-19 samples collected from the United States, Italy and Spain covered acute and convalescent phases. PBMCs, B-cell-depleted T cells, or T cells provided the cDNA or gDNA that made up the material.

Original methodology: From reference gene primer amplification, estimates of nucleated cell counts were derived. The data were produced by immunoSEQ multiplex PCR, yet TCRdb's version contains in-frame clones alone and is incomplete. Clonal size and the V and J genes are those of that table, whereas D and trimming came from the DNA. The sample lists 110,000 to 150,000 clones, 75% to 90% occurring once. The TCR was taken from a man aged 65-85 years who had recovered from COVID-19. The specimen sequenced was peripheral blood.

The CDR3 loop reads CASSTSGRATEQFF. The CDR3 DNA follows: TGTGCCAGCAGTACTAGCGGGAGGGCCACTGAGCAGTTCTTC. The chain recombines TRBV2 with TRBJ2-1, with 13 bases identical to TRBD2. In germline, CDR1 is SNHLY, CDR2 FYNNEI. Trimming took 5 bases from V and 9 from J; bases not matched to a gene: 4. CDR3 size: 14 residues.